This T cell receptor (beta chain) originates from a study of T-cell reconstitution after alpha-beta-depleted transplantation in children. V was clipped by 6 bases and J by 5 bases; unmatched bases: 9. This CDR3 region has 14 residues. It was with unique molecular identifiers that the TCRbeta library was prepared. TCRdb processed the PCR reads anew with MiXCR; each CDR3 protein has one entry. The sample yields hundreds of thousands of distinct CDR3 sequences, less than 35% seen once. The sequence derives from a human donor who donated a stem cell graft to a child with aplastic anemia. The source material was PBMCs from the stem cell graft donor, sampled from the stem cell graft. The chain is built from TRBV12-3 or TRBV12-4 and TRBJ1-1; 7 bases are a match to TRBD1. CDR3 loop: CASSPLQGGTEAFF. DNA of the CDR3: TGTGCCAGCAGCCCCCTTCAGGGGGGGACTGAAGCTTTCTTT.